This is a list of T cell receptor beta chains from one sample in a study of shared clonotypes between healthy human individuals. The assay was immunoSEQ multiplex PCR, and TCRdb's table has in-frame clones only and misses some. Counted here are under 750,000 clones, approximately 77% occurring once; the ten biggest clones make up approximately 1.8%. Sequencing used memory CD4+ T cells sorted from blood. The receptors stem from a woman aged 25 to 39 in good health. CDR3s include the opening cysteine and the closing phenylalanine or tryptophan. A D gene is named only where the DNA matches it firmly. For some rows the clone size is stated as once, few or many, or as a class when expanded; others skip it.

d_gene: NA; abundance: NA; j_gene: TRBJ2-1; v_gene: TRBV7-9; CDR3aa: CASAQATLARDEQFF; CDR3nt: TGTGCCAGCGCCCAGGCTACCCTGGCCCGCGATGAGCAGTTCTTC
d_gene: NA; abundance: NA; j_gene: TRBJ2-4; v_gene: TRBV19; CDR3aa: CASSIRGVAKNIQYF; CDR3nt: TGTGCCAGTAGTATAAGGGGAGTGGCCAAAAACATTCAGTACTTC
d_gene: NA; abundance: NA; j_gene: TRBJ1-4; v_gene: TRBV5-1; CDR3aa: CASSSLGQPNEKLFF; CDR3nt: TGCGCCAGCAGCTCCTTAGGGCAGCCTAATGAAAAACTGTTTTTT
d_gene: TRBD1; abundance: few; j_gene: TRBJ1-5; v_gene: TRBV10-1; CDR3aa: CASIVDRGDQPQHF; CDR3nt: TGCGCCAGCATAGTAGACAGGGGGGATCAGCCCCAGCATTTT
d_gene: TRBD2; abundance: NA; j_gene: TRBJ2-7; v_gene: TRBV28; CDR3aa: CASSSTSASYEQYF; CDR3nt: TGTGCCAGCAGTTCGACTAGCGCCTCCTACGAGCAGTACTTC
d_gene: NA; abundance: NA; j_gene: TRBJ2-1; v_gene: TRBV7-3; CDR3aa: CARDGGRGIVGGKTYNEQFF; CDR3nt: TGTGCCAGGGATGGGGGTAGGGGCATCGTAGGCGGGAAGACCTACAATGAGCAGTTCTTC
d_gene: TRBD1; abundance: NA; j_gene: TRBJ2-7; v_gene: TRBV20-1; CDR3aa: CSATGGYVQYF; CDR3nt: TGCAGTGCCACAGGGGGTTACGTGCAGTACTTC
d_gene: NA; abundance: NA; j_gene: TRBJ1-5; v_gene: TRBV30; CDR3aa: CAWNYRGNQPQHF; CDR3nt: TGTGCCTGGAACTACAGAGGCAATCAGCCCCAGCATTTT
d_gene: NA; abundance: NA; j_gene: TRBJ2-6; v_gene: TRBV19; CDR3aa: CASSFHDRQLNVLTF; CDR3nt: TGTGCCAGTAGTTTCCACGATCGACAGCTGAACGTCCTGACTTTC
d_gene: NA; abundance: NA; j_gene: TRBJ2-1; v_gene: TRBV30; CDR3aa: CAWRAGLSYNEQFF; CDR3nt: TGTGCCTGGAGAGCAGGGTTGTCCTACAATGAGCAGTTCTTC
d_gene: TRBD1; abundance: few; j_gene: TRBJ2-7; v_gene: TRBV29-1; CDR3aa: CSYWDREREQYF; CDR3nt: TGCAGCTACTGGGACAGGGAAAGAGAGCAGTACTTC